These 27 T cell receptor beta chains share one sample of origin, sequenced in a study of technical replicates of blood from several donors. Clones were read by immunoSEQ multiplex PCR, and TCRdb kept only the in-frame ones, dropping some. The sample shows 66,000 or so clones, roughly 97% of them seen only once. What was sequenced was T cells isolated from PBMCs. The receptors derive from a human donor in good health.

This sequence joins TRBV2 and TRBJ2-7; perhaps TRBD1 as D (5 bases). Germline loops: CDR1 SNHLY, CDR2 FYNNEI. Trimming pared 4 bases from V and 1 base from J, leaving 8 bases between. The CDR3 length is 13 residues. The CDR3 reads CASSGTSSYEQYF. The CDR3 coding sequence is TGTGCCAGCAGTGGGACATCGTCCTACGAGCAGTACTTC. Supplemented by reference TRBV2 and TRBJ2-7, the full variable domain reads EPEVTQTPSHQVTQMGQEVILRCVPISNHLYFYWYRQILGQKVEFLVSFYNNEISEKSEIFDDQFSVERPDGSNFTLKIRSTKLEDSAMYFCASSGTSSYEQYFGPGTRLTVT.

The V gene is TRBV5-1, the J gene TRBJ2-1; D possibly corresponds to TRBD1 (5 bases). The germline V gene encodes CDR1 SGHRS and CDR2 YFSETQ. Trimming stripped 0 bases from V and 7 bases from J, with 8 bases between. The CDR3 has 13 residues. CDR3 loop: CASSLVGPNEQFF. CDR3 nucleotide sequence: TGCGCCAGCAGCTTGGTGGGGCCGAATGAGCAGTTCTTC.

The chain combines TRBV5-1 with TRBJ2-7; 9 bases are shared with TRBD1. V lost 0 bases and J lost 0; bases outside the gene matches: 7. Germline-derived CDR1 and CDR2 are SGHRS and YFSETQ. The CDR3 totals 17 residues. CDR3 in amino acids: CASSLVRDRAISYEQYF. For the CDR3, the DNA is TGCGCCAGCAGCTTGGTGCGGGACAGGGCGATCTCCTACGAGCAGTACTTC.

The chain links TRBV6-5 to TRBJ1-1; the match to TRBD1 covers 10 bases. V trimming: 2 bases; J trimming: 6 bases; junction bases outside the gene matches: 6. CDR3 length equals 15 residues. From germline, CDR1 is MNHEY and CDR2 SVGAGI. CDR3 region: CASSYVTGGAAEAFF. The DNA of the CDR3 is TGTGCCAGCAGTTACGTGACAGGGGGCGCGGCTGAAGCTTTCTTT.

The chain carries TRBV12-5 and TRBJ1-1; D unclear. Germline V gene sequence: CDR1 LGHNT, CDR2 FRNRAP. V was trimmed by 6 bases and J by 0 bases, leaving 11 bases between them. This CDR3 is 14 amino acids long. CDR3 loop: CASGYRTLNTEAFF. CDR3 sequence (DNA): TGTGCTAGTGGCTACCGAACGCTGAACACTGAAGCTTTCTTT.

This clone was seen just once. The chain's CDR3 is CASSLGGLYNEQFF. The CDR3 nucleotides are TGTGCCAGCAGCTTAGGGGGGCTTTACAATGAGCAGTTCTTC. The rearrangement uses TRBV7-6 and TRBJ2-1, with D maybe TRBD1 (6 bases). The V end lost 1 base, the J end lost 4 bases, and 8 bases lay between the germline ends. The CDR3 totals 14 residues. In germline, CDR1 is SGHVS, CDR2 FNYEAQ.

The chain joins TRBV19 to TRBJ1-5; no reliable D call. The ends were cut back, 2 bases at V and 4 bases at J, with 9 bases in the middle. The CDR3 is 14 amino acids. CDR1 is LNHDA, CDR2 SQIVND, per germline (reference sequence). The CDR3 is CASSITQLNQPQHF. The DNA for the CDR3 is TGTGCCAGTAGTATAACACAGCTGAATCAGCCCCAGCATTTT. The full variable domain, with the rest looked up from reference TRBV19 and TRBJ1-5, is DGGITQSPKYLFRKEGQNVTLSCEQNLNHDAMYWYRQDPGQGLRLIYYSQIVNDFQKGDIAEGYSVSREKKESFPLTVTSAQKNPTAFYLCASSITQLNQPQHFGDGTRLSIL.

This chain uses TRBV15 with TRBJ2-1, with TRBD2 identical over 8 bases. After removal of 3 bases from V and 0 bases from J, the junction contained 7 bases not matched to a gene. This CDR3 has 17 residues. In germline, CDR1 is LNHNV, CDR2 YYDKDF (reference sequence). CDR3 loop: CATSSEAAGASYNEQFF. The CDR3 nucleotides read TGTGCCACCAGCAGTGAGGCAGCGGGAGCCTCCTACAATGAGCAGTTCTTC.

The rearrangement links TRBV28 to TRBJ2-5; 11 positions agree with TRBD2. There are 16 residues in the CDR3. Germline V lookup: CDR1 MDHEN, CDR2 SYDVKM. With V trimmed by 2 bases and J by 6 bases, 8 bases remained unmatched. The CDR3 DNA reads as TGTGCCAGCAGTTTAGGAGGACTAGCGGGTGTTCAGACCCAGTACTTC. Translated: CASSLGGLAGVQTQYF.

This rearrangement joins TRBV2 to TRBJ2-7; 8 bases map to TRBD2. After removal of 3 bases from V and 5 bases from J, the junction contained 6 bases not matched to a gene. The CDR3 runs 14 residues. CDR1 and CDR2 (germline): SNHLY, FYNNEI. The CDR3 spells CASSDLAGTDEQYF. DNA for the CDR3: TGTGCCAGCAGTGATTTAGCGGGGACCGACGAGCAGTACTTC.

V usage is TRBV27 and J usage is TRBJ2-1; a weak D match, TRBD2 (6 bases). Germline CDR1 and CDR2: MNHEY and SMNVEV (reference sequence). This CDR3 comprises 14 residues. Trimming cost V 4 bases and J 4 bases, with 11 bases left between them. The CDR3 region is CASSYRDLYNEQFF. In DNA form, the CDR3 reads TGTGCCAGCAGTTACCGGGACTTGTACAATGAGCAGTTCTTC.

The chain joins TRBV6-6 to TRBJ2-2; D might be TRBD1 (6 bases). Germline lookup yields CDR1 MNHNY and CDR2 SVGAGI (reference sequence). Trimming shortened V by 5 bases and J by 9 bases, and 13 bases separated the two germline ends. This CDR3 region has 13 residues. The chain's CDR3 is CASSTLGARELFF. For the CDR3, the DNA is TGTGCCAGCAGTACACTGGGGGCCCGGGAGCTGTTTTTT.

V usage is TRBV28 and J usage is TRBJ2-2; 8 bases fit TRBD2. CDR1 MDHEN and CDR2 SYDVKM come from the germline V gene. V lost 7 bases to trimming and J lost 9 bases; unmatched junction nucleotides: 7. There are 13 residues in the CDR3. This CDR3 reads CASTDGGARELFF. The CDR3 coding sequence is TGTGCCAGCACCGACGGGGGGGCCCGGGAGCTGTTTTTT.

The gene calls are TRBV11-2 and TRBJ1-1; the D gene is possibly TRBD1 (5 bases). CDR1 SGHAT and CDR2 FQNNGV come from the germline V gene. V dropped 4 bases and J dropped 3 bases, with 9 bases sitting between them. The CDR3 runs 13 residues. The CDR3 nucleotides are TGTGCCAGCAGCTGGGGCATTTACACTGAAGCTTTCTTT. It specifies CASSWGIYTEAFF. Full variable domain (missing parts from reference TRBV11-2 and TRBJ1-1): EAGVAQSPRYKIIEKRQSVAFWCNPISGHATLYWYQQILGQGPKLLIQFQNNGVVDDSQLPKDRFSAERLKGVDSTLKIQPAKLEDSAVYLCASSWGIYTEAFFGQGTRLTVV.

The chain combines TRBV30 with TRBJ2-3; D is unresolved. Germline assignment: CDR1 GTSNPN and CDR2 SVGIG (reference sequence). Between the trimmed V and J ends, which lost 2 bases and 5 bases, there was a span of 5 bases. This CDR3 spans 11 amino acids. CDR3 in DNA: TGTGCCTGGAGTACGGGAGATACGCAGTATTTT. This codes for CAWSTGDTQYF.

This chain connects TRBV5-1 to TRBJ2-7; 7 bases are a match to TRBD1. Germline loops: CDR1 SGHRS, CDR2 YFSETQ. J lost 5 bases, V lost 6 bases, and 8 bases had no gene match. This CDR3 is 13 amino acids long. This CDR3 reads CASKEQGTHEQYF. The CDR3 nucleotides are TGCGCCAGCAAGGAACAGGGGACGCACGAGCAGTACTTC.

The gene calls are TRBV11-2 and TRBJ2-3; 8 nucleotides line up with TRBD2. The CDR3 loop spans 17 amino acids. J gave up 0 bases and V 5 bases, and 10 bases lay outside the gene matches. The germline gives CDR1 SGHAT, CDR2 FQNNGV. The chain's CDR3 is CASSPQGAGVSTDTQYF. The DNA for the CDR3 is TGTGCCAGCAGCCCGCAGGGAGCGGGGGTTAGCACAGATACGCAGTATTTT.

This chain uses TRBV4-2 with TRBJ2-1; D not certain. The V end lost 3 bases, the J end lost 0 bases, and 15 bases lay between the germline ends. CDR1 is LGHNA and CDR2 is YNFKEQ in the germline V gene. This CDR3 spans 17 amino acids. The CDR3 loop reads CASSQEDLAFSYNEQFF. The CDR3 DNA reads TGTGCCAGCAGCCAGGAAGACTTGGCTTTCTCCTACAATGAGCAGTTCTTC.

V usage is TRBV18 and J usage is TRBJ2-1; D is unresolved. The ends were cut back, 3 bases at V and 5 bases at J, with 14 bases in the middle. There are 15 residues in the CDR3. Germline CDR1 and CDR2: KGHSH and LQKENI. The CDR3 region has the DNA TGTGCCAGCTCACCCTCCGTATTGCAGGACAATGAGCAGTTCTTC. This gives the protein CASSPSVLQDNEQFF.

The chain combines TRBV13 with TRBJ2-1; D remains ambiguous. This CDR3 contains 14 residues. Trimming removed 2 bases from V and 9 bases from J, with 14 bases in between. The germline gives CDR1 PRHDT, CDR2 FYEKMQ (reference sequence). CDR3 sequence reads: CASSLNLRVGEQFF. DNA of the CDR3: TGTGCCAGCAGCTTAAACCTCCGGGTCGGTGAGCAGTTCTTC.

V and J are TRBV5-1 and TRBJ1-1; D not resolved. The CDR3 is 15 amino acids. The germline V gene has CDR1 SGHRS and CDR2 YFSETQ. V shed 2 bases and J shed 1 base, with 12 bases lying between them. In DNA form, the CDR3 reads TGCGCCAGCAGCTTAAAGGGAGGGCGGAACACTGAAGCTTTCTTT. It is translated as CASSLKGGRNTEAFF.

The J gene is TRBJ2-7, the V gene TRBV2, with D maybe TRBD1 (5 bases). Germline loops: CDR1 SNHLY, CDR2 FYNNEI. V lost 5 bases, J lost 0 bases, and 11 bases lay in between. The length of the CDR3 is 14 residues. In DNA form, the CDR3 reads TGTGCCAGCAGTAACAGTAGGGGCTCCTACGAGCAGTACTTC. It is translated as CASSNSRGSYEQYF.

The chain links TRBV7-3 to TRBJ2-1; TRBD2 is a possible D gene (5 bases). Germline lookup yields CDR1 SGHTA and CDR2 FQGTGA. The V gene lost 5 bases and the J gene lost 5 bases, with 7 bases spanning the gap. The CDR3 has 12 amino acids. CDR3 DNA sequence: TGTGCCAGCAGCCCGGGAAACAATGAGCAGTTCTTC. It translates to CASSPGNNEQFF.

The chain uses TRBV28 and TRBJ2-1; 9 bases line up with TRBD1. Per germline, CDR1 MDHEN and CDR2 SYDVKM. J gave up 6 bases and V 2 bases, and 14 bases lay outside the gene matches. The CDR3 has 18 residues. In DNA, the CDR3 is TGTGCCAGCAGTTTACCCCTCCTCTCCGGGACAGGGATCAATGAGCAGTTCTTC. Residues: CASSLPLLSGTGINEQFF.

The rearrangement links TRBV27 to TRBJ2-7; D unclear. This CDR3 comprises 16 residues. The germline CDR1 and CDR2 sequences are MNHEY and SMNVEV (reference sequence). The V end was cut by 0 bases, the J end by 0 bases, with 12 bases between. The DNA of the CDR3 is TGTGCCAGCAGTTTATCAGAGGTTACCATCTCCTACGAGCAGTACTTC. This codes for CASSLSEVTISYEQYF.

CDR3 in DNA: TGTGCCAGTAGTATACTCGAAGCGGGATCCTACGAGCAGTACTTC. This sequence encodes CASSILEAGSYEQYF. J is TRBJ2-7 and V is TRBV19; the match to TRBD2 covers 7 bases. The V gene end was trimmed by 2 bases and the J gene end by 1 base; junction bases not matched to a gene: 5. The germline CDR1 and CDR2 sequences are LNHDA and SQIVND (reference sequence). The CDR3 runs 15 residues.

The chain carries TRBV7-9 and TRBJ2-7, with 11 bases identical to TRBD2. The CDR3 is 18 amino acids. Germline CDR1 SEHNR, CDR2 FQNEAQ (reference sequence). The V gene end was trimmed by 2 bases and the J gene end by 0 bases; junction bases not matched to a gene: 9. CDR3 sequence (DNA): TGTGCCAGCAGCTTAAGAGCTAGCGGGAGGATGAGCTCCTACGAGCAGTACTTC. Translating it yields CASSLRASGRMSSYEQYF.